A single sample is the source of the 5 T cell receptor beta chains below, sequenced in a study of blood T cell repertoires in COVID-19. Produced via immunoSEQ multiplex PCR; TCRdb's table is partial and in-frame only. The sample records under 20,000 clones, around 86% being singletons. The sample consisted of peripheral blood. These receptors were collected from a human donor with active COVID-19. The donor label of this sample is uncertain.

The V and J genes are TRBV19 and TRBJ1-1, with D unresolved. The CDR3 has 15 amino acids. With 1 base removed from V and 4 bases from J, the gap between germline ends came to 13 bases. CDR1 is LNHDA and CDR2 is SQIVND in the germline V gene (reference sequence). CDR3 loop: CASSIAARVSTEAFF. The CDR3 region has the DNA TGTGCCAGTAGTATAGCCGCGCGGGTCTCCACTGAAGCTTTCTTT.

The rearrangement uses TRBV19 and TRBJ1-5, with 7 bases that match TRBD1. Germline V gene lookup returns CDR1 LNHDA and CDR2 SQIVND (reference sequence). The trim removed 5 bases at V and 4 bases at J, leaving 2 bases unmatched. The CDR3 has 13 amino acids. For the CDR3, the DNA is TGTGCCAGTAGTTTGGGACAGAATCAGCCCCAGCATTTT. Translation: CASSLGQNQPQHF.

This chain uses TRBV7-6 with TRBJ2-5, with TRBD2 identical over 10 bases. Germline V gene data show CDR1 as SGHVS and CDR2 as FNYEAQ. The CDR3 sequence is 17 residues long. V dropped 6 bases and J dropped 5; count of bases not matched to a gene: 15. The DNA of the CDR3 is TGTGCCAGCAGTCTGAGGCCAGCGGGGGGGCGGTCGGAGACCCAGTACTTC. This codes for CASSLRPAGGRSETQYF.

This rearrangement joins TRBV15 to TRBJ1-1; TRBD1 might be the D (5 bases). The V and J ends lost 0 bases and 5 bases respectively, with 10 bases between them. The CDR3 runs 14 residues. The V gene's germline CDR1 is LNHNV and CDR2 YYDKDF (reference sequence). The CDR3 DNA follows: TGTGCCACCAGCAGAGACAGGGTACGGACTGAAGCTTTCTTT. Its protein is CATSRDRVRTEAFF.

This rearrangement joins TRBV14 to TRBJ1-4; possibly TRBD1 for D (5 bases). V lost 2 bases and J lost 7, with 17 bases in between. The germline CDR1 and CDR2 sequences are SGHDN and FVKESK. CDR3 length equals 16 residues. CDR3 in DNA: TGTGCCAGCAGCCAAATAGGCGCGGGAAGGGGTGAAAAACTGTTTTTT. Translation gives CASSQIGAGRGEKLFF.